These T cell receptor beta chains were read from a single sample in a study of graft-versus-host responses after intestinal transplantation. Assay: immunoSEQ multiplex PCR; the TCRdb copy retains only in-frame clones and omits some. This sample yields tens of thousands of clones, of which approximately 94% are seen a single time; 0.15% to 0.2% belongs to the top ten. These TCRs' antigens remain unknown. The material was unstimulated CD4+ T cells sorted from spleen or lymph node cells, obtained before transplant. These receptors all stem from a human donor who was the organ donor for an intestinal transplant. The CDR3 runs from the conserved cysteine through the conserved F or W. A D gene is named only where the DNA matches it firmly. A clone size is listed for some rows: how often the clone was seen (once, few, many), or a class if it is expanded.

J	D	size	V	DNA	CDR3
TRBJ2-7	NA	NA	TRBV6-1	TGTGCCAGCCGACGGGGCGCAGGCTCCTACGAGCAGTACTTC	CASRRGAGSYEQYF
TRBJ2-5	TRBD1	NA	TRBV5-1	TGCGCCAGCAGCGAAGGGGGCCGGGAGACCCAGTACTTC	CASSEGGRETQYF
TRBJ2-7	NA	NA	TRBV5-1	TGCGCCAGCAGCCTCGGCGGGCTCGTTCGCGAGCAGTACTTC	CASSLGGLVREQYF
TRBJ1-5	TRBD1	NA	TRBV28	TGTGCCAGCAGCCCCCCCGACAGGGCCGACAATCAGCCCCAGCATTTT	CASSPPDRADNQPQHF
TRBJ1-5	TRBD1	NA	TRBV19	TGTGCCAGTAGTAAAGACAGGGGGTATCAGCCCCAGCATTTT	CASSKDRGYQPQHF
TRBJ1-5	TRBD1	once	TRBV5-3	TGTGCCAGAAGCGGAACAGGGGTGACGGGGCAGCCCCAGCATTTT	CARSGTGVTGQPQHF
TRBJ2-7	TRBD1	NA	TRBV6-5	TGTGCCAGCAGTGGACAGGGTTACGAGCAGTACTTC	CASSGQGYEQYF
TRBJ1-4	NA	NA	TRBV19	TGTGCCAGTAGTATTCGGTTGGATAATGAAAAACTGTTTTTT	CASSIRLDNEKLFF
TRBJ1-4	TRBD1	NA	TRBV4-3	TGCGCCAGCAGCCAAGATCGGCTCGGGACAGGGGGGCATGAAAAACTGTTTTTT	CASSQDRLGTGGHEKLFF
TRBJ1-2	TRBD1	NA	TRBV10-3	TGTGCCATCTGGAAGGGACAGGGGACTTATGGCTACACCTTC	CAIWKGQGTYGYTF
TRBJ2-1	NA	NA	TRBV29-1	TGCAGCGGCACCGACAGGTCCTCTTACAATGAGCAGTTCTTC	CSGTDRSSYNEQFF
TRBJ1-1	NA	NA	TRBV5-1	TGCGCCAGCAGCTTTCTTAAGGGGGGAAACACTGAAGCTTTCTTT	CASSFLKGGNTEAFF
TRBJ2-2	TRBD1	NA	TRBV5-1	TGCGCCAGCAGCTTGGCCCCGCCGGGACAGGGGTCCGGGGAGCTGTTTTTT	CASSLAPPGQGSGELFF
TRBJ2-7	NA	NA	TRBV6-5	TGTGCCAGCAGTGGGCCCCGCCGGGAGCAGTACTTC	CASSGPRREQYF
TRBJ2-7	NA	few	TRBV9	TGTGCCAGCAGCGTAGATGGGGACGGATCCTACGAGCAGTACTTC	CASSVDGDGSYEQYF
TRBJ2-7	TRBD1	NA	TRBV7-6	TGTGCCAGCAGCTTAGGACAGGGGCCGCCCTACGAGCAGTACTTC	CASSLGQGPPYEQYF
TRBJ1-5	NA	NA	TRBV28	TGTGCCAGCAGATTTGGTAGCAATTATCAGCCCCAGCATTTT	CASRFGSNYQPQHF
TRBJ2-7	NA	NA	TRBV6-5	TGTGCCAGCAGTTCCTCCCGCGAGCAGTACTTC	CASSSSREQYF
TRBJ2-7	NA	NA	TRBV19	TGTGCCAGTAGTAGTGGACTCGGGGTAACCTACGAGCAGTACTTC	CASSSGLGVTYEQYF
TRBJ2-3	TRBD2	NA	TRBV7-9	TGTGCCAGCAGCCCTCTACTAGCGGGGAGGACAGATACGCAGTATTTT	CASSPLLAGRTDTQYF
TRBJ1-4	NA	once	TRBV28	TGTGCCAGCACCCCTGGTGGGTTTAATGAAAAACTGTTTTTT	CASTPGGFNEKLFF
TRBJ1-2	NA	NA	TRBV6-6	TGTGCCAGCAGCCCAAACGGTCGGATCTATGGCTACACCTTC	CASSPNGRIYGYTF
TRBJ1-3	NA	NA	TRBV27	TGTGCCAGCAGTGCGACAGGCTCTGGAAACACCATATATTTT	CASSATGSGNTIYF
TRBJ2-7	TRBD1	NA	TRBV6-6	TGTGCCAGCAGTTACTCGGACAGGGGGGGCGAGCAGTACTTC	CASSYSDRGGEQYF
TRBJ1-5	TRBD1	NA	TRBV27	TGTGCCAGCAGTTTAGACAGGGGCAATCAGCCCCAGCATTTT	CASSLDRGNQPQHF
TRBJ2-1	NA	NA	TRBV5-1	TGCGCCAGCAACGAATTTTCGATCGGATACAATGAGCAGTTCTTC	CASNEFSIGYNEQFF
TRBJ2-3	TRBD1	NA	TRBV9	TGTGCCAGCAGCTCCCGGGACAGGAGCACAGATACGCAGTATTTT	CASSSRDRSTDTQYF
TRBJ2-5	NA	once	TRBV28	TGTGCCAGCAGTTCTGAGGAGACCCAGTACTTC	CASSSEETQYF
TRBJ2-7	TRBD2	NA	TRBV5-4	TGTGCCAGCAGCTTGGGGCTAGCGGATTACGAGCAGTACTTC	CASSLGLADYEQYF
TRBJ2-3	TRBD2	NA	TRBV7-9	TGTGCCAGCAGCCCCCCTGGACTAGCGGGGGTTAATGCGCAGTATTTT	CASSPPGLAGVNAQYF
TRBJ1-1	NA	NA	TRBV11-3	TGTGCCAGCAGCTTAGCCGTGAACACTGAAGCTTTCTTT	CASSLAVNTEAFF